This TCR beta chain was recorded in a study of blood T cell repertoires in COVID-19. About the study: COVID-19 samples collected from the United States, Italy and Spain covered acute and convalescent phases. The analysed material was cDNA or gDNA that came from T cells, B-cell-depleted T cells, or PBMCs.

CDR3 length equals 18 residues. With V trimmed by 5 bases and J by 5 bases, 11 bases remained unmatched. The germline V gene encodes CDR1 KGHSH and CDR2 LQKENI. Authors' methods: For nucleated cells, counts were estimated from reference gene primer amplification. Assay used: immunoSEQ multiplex PCR; TCRdb lists only in-frame clones, some missing. For V, J and clone size, that table is used; D and trimming come from the DNA. The sample gives a few hundred thousand clones, roughly 90% of which show up once; 2% to 2.5% is in the top ten. Sequencing used peripheral blood. The receptor was derived from a woman between 50 and 59 years old who had recovered from COVID-19. The rearrangement joins TRBV18 to TRBJ2-1; 14 positions match TRBD2. The CDR3 region is CASSAGLAGVGRNNEQFF. CDR3 nucleotide sequence: TGTGCCAGCTCAGCGGGACTAGCGGGAGTGGGGCGCAACAATGAGCAGTTCTTC.